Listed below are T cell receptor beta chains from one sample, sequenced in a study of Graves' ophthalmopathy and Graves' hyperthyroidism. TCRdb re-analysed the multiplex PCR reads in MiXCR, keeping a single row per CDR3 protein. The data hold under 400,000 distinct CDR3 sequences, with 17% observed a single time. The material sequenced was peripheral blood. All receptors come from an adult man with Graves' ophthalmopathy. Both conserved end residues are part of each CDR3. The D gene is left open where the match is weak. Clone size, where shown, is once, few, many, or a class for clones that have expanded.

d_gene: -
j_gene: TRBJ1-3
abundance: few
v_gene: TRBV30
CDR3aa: CAWSSRGFFSGNTIYF
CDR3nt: TGTGCCTGGAGTTCGCGAGGGTTCTTTTCTGGAAACACCATATATTTT

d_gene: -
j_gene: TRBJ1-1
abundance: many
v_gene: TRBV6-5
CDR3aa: CASSPRQVPEAFF
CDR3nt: TGTGCCAGCAGTCCGAGACAGGTTCCGGAGGCTTTCTTT

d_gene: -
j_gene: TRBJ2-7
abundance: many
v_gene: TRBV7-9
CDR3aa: CASSLSGSGGNYEQYF
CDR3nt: TGTGCCAGCAGCTTAAGTGGATCCGGAGGAAACTACGAGCAGTACTTC

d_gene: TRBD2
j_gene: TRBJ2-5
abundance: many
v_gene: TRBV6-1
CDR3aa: CASSPSGGPIQETQYF
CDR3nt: TGTGCCAGCAGCCCTAGCGGGGGGCCCATTCAAGAGACCCAGTACTTC

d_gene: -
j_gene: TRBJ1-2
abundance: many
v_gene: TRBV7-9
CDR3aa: CASSPGPTSYGYTF
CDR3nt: TGTGCCAGCAGCCCGGGACCGACGTCCTATGGCTACACCTTC

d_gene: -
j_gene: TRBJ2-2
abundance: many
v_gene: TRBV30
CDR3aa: CAWSEIPQGGEELFF
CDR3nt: TGTGCCTGGAGTGAAATACCTCAGGGGGGCGAAGAGCTGTTTTTT

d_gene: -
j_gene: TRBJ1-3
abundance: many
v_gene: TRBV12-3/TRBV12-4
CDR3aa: CASSLSLISGNTIYF
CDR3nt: TGTGCCAGCAGTTTATCCCTGATCTCTGGAAACACCATATATTTT

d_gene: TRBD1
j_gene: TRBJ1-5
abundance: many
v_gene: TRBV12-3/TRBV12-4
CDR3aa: CASSPPGTGGDQPQHF
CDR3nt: TGTGCCAGCAGCCCACCGGGGACAGGGGGGGATCAGCCCCAGCATTTT

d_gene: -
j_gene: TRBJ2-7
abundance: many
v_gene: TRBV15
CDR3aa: CATSRDLGSGIYEQYF
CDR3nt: TGTGCCACCAGCAGAGATCTCGGGAGCGGAATCTACGAGCAGTACTTC

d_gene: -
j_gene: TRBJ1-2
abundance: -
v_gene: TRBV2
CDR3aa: CASSKGPIGYGYTF
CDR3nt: TGTGCCAGCAGTAAGGGTCCGATAGGCTATGGCTACACCTTC

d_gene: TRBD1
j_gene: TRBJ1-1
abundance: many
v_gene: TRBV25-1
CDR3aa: CASSDAGGGRTEAFF
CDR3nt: TGTGCCAGCAGTGACGCAGGGGGCGGGAGGACTGAAGCTTTCTTT

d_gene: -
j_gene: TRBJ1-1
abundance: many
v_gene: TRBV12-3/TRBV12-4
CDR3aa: CASSTTGVNTEAFF
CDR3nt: TGTGCCAGCAGCACTACCGGGGTAAACACTGAAGCTTTCTTT

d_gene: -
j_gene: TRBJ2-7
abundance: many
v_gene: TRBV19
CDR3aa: CASARTPGTSSYEQYF
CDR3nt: TGTGCCAGTGCTCGGACTCCGGGTACCTCCTCCTACGAGCAGTACTTC

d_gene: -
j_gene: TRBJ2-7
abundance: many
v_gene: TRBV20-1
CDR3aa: CSAREGGGGNEQYF
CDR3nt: TGCAGTGCTAGAGAGGGAGGGGGTGGCAACGAGCAGTACTTC

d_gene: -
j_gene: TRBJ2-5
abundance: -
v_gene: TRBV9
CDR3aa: CASSVGTTAGKETQYF
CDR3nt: TGTGCCAGCAGCGTAGGGACTACCGCGGGGAAAGAGACCCAGTACTTC

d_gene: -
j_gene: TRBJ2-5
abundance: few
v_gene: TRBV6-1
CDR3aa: CASSEGQVFGETQYF
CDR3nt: TGTGCCAGCAGTGAAGGACAGGTTTTCGGAGAGACCCAGTACTTC

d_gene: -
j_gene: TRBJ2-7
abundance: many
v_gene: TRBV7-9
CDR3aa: CASNQESYHEQYF
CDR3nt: TGTGCCAGCAACCAAGAATCGTACCACGAGCAGTACTTC

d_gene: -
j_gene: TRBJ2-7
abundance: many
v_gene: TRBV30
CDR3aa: CAWSSPLGEYEQYF
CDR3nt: TGTGCCTGGAGTTCGCCGTTAGGGGAATACGAGCAGTACTTC

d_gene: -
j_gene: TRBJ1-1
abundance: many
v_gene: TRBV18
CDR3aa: CASSPQQAEGTEAFF
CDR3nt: TGTGCCAGCTCACCACAACAGGCGGAAGGCACTGAAGCTTTCTTT

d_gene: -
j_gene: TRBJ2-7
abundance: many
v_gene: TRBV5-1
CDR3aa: CASTPGDSYEQYF
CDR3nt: TGCGCCAGCACCCCAGGGGACTCCTACGAGCAGTACTTC

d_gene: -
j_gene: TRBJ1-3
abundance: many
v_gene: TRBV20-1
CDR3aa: CSAGYPERTRTGNTIYF
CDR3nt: TGCAGTGCTGGATACCCAGAGAGGACACGGACTGGAAACACCATATATTTT

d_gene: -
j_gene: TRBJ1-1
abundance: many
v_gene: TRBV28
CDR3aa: CASVTGTTEAFF
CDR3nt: TGTGCCAGCGTCACCGGGACCACTGAAGCTTTCTTT

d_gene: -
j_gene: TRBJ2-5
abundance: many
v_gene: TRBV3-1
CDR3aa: CASSQDLRGETQYF
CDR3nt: TGTGCCAGCAGCCAAGATTTGCGGGGAGAGACCCAGTACTTC

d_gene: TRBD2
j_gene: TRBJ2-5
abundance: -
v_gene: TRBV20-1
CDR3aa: CSALSGTRKETQYF
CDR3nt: TGCAGTGCTTTGTCCGGGACTAGAAAAGAGACCCAGTACTTC

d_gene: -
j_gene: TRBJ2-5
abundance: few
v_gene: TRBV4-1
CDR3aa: CASSQQMGAETQYF
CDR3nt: TGCGCCAGCAGCCAGCAAATGGGCGCGGAGACCCAGTACTTC

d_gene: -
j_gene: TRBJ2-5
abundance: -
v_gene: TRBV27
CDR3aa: CASSRSRDTVQETQYF
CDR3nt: TGTGCCAGCAGCCGAAGCCGGGACACTGTACAAGAGACCCAGTACTTC

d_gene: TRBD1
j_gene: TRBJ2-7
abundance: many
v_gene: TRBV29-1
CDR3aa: CSVGDRTTELPYEQYF
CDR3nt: TGCAGCGTTGGGGACAGGACCACGGAACTTCCCTACGAGCAGTACTTC

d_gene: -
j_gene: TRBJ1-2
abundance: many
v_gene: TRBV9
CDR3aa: CASSTSLWGYTF
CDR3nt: TGTGCCAGCAGCACATCCCTCTGGGGCTACACCTTC

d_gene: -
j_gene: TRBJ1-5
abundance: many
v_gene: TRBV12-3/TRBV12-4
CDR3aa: CASSLERNQPQHF
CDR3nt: TGTGCCAGCAGTTTAGAGAGGAATCAGCCCCAGCATTTT

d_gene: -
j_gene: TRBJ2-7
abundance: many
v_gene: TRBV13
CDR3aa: CASSSQVAAEQYF
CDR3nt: TGTGCCAGCAGCTCGCAGGTCGCCGCCGAGCAGTACTTC

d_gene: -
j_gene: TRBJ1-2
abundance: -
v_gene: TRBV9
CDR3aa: CASTPLSYDYGYTF
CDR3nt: TGTGCCAGCACCCCCCTCTCATATGACTATGGCTACACCTTC

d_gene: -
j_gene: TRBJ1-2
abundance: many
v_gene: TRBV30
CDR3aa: CAWSAHSINYGYTF
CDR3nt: TGTGCCTGGAGTGCACACAGCATTAACTATGGCTACACCTTC

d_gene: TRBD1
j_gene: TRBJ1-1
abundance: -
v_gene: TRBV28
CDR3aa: CASTRDRGPEAFF
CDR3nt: TGTGCCAGCACCCGTGACAGGGGGCCTGAAGCTTTCTTT

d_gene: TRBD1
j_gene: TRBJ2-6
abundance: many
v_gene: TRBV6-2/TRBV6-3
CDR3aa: CASRPGQLGANVLTF
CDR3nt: TGTGCCAGCAGGCCGGGACAGCTCGGGGCCAACGTCCTGACTTTC

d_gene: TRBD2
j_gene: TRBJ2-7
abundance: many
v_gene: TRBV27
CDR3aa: CASSPLPGLAGTYEQYF
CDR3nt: TGTGCCAGCAGTCCCTTGCCGGGACTAGCGGGTACCTACGAGCAGTACTTC

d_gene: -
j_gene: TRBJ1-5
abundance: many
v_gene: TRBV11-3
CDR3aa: CASSLLGAPSNQPQHF
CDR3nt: TGTGCCAGCAGCTTACTAGGGGCGCCCAGCAATCAGCCCCAGCATTTT

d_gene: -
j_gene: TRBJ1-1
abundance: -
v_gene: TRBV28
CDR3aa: CASSVGLDTEAFF
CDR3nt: TGTGCCAGCAGTGTGGGGCTGGACACTGAAGCTTTCTTT

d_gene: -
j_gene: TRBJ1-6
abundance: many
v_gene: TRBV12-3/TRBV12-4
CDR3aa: CASRPPGSNNSPLHF
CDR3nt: TGTGCCAGCCGCCCCCCTGGCAGTAATAATTCACCCCTCCACTTT

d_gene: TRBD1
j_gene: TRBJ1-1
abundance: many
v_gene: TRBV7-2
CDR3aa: CASSPLTGVTEAFF
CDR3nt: TGTGCCAGCAGCCCCTTGACAGGGGTCACTGAAGCTTTCTTT

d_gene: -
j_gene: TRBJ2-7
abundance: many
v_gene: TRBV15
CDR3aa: CATSIFPFRDIYEQYF
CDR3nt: TGTGCCACCAGCATCTTTCCCTTCCGGGACATCTACGAGCAGTACTTC

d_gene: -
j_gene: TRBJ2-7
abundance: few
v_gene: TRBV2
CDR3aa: CASSYKDSSYEQYF
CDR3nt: TGTGCCAGCAGTTACAAAGACAGCTCCTACGAGCAGTACTTC

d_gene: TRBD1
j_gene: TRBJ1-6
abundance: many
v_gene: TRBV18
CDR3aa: CASSRGQGYNSPLHF
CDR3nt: TGTGCCAGCTCACGTGGACAGGGTTATAATTCACCCCTCCACTTT

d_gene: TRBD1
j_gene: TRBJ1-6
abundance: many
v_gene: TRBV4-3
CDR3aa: CASSHWPGQRNSPLHF
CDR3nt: TGCGCCAGCAGCCATTGGCCGGGACAGCGCAATTCACCCCTCCACTTT

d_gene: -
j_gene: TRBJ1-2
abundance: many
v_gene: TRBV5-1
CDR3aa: CASSSLGESGGYTF
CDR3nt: TGCGCCAGCAGCTCCCTCGGGGAGTCGGGTGGCTACACCTTC

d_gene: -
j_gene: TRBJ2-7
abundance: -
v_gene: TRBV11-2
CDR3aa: CASSDDRRTDTYEQYF
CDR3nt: TGTGCCAGCAGCGACGACCGCCGGACAGACACCTACGAGCAGTACTTC

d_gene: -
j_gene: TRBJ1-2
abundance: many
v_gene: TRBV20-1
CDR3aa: CSARDRRRAAANYGYTF
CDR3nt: TGCAGTGCTAGAGATCGTCGCAGGGCCGCAGCTAACTATGGCTACACCTTC

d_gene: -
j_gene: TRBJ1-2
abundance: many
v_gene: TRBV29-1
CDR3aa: CSVEKGVGYTF
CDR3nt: TGCAGCGTTGAAAAGGGGGTTGGCTACACCTTC

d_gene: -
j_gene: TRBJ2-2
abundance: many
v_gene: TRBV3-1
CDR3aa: CASSQLATPGELFF
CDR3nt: TGTGCCAGCAGCCAACTAGCAACCCCCGGGGAGCTGTTTTTT

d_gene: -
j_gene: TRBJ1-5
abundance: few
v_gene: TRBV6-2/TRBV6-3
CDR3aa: CASSDDNGNQPQHF
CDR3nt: TGTGCCAGCAGTGACGACAACGGCAATCAGCCCCAGCATTTT

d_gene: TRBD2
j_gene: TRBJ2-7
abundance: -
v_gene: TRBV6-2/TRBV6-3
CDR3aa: CVSSYGLASTYEQYF
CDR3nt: TGTGTCAGCAGTTACGGACTAGCGTCGACCTACGAGCAGTACTTC

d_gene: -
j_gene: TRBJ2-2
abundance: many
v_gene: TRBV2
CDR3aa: CASSCLANTGELFF
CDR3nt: TGTGCCAGCAGCTGCCTGGCGAACACCGGGGAGCTGTTTTTT

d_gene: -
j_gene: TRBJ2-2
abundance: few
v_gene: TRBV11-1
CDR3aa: CASSPYSLGLNTGELFF
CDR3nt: TGTGCCAGCAGCCCCTATTCCCTGGGGCTGAACACCGGGGAGCTGTTTTTT